This T cell receptor (beta chain) was sequenced for a study of shared clonotypes between healthy human individuals (dated by TCRdb to about 2020). General notes on the study: Two women and a few men aged 18 to 49 years were included in the cohort. Leukapheresis yielded between about 0.8 and 8.9 billion PBMCs per donor. For each donor, CD4 naive and CD4 memory were each run on three plates, CD8 naive on two plates, and CD8 memory on one plate. To increase sequencing depth and limit assay-specific biases, TCR repertoire library preparation and sequencing were carried out by different laboratories using diverse techniques. To estimate repertoire size and how much clonotype sharing occurs between individuals, the study deeply sequenced the blood TCR repertoires of five or six healthy adults.

TCR CDR3 regions were amplified from genomic DNA by multiplex PCR using the deep immunoSEQ assay. Extracted genomic DNA from each cell subset was distributed evenly across all wells of several immunoSEQ 96-well plates, and each plate was treated as a replicate. For sorted subsets, each replicate PCR was loaded with approximately 0.2 ug genomic DNA, equivalent to approximately 27,000 T cell genomes. Purified libraries were quantified with a Qubit 3.0 fluorometer, sized on a Bioanalyzer 2100, and re-quantified with the KAPA Library Quantification kit. Each immunoSEQ 96-well plate was sequenced on its own single-read 150-cycle Illumina NextSeq 550 flow cell. Per the source publication's procedure: Because the immunoSEQ output held only junctional sequences and lacked quality scores, the filtering could not match the filtering applied to full-length reads. Sequences were annotated with PyIR, a Python wrapper for IgBLAST v1.9, using IMGT germline references to assign V/J genes and CDR3. Reads were filtered out if the reads had weak V/J assignments (E-value above 1e-6), no CDR3, stop codons, out-of-frame junctions, or ambiguous translated residues. V3J clonotypes were defined by identical inferred V gene, J gene, and CDR3 amino acid sequence. To compute the percentage overlap between repertoires, the number of shared unique clonotypes was divided by the size of the smaller repertoire. Three approaches were used to assess repertoire richness: RTK rarefaction, the Chao1 estimator, and Recon v2.1 estimates of unobserved clonotypes. OLGA was used to compute generation probabilities for all TCRbeta clonotypes that the gDNA method yielded from a handful of donors. TCRdb holds this immuneACCESS table with in-frame rearrangements only. Some clones are missing; in checked studies, unresolved V genes explain under half, and the rest has no known cause. V and J calls plus clone size are reproduced from that table; the DNA served to infer D and trimming. Here the sample has some 2,100,000 clones; almost 96% occur a single time. The top ten clones comprise more than 0.1% of the sample.

Here is what the overall study found, with its caveats: The small number of donors limited the genetic and exposure-history diversity represented. Rarefaction of sorted-subset datasets indicated incomplete sequencing despite the large sequencing depth. Estimated clonotype richness was generally larger for naive than for memory subsets. Pairwise subsampling led to the expectation that sequencing depth would affect the degree of clonotype sharing among donors. Higher generation probabilities were observed for clonotypes shared by all four sorted-subset donors than for non-shared clonotypes. Sampling was limited to blood, and TCR repertoires in tissue likely differ from TCR repertoires in blood. When a handful of donors were compared, the shared fraction of clonotypes was roughly 5% for naive CD4, roughly 3.4% for naive CD8, roughly 2.5% for memory CD4, and roughly 0.43% for memory CD8.

The CDR3 measures 13 amino acids from cysteine to phenylalanine. The DNA shown is the 39-base CDR3, in frame from base 1. V loses 0 bases, J loses 10 bases, and the germline ends lie 10 bases apart. CDR1 MGHRA and CDR2 YSYEKL are derived from the germline V gene. Donors were healthy HIV-negative adults with no recently reported acute infections or vaccinations. Only Caucasian adults living in Nashville, Tennessee, USA were represented among the donors. Magnetic negative selection was used to enrich CD4+ T cells, after which naive cells were positively selected on CD45RA and the negative fraction became the memory subset. Blood was obtained by leukapheresis, after which PBMCs were separated by Ficoll-Histopaque density gradient centrifugation and cryopreserved in liquid nitrogen vapor phase. Analytical flow cytometry was used to check the purity and quantity of every magnetically sorted T cell population. Genomic DNA was isolated from every sorted fraction and measured by UV absorbance on a Nanodrop 2000c.

With regard to this clone: This clone's antigen is unknown. It has no much larger one-base neighbor in the sample; base qualities were not kept.

The V gene is TRBV4-1 and the J gene is TRBJ1-5, with the D gene call left open. The sequence was obtained from a man younger than 35 in good health. The sample consisted of naive CD4+ T cells sorted from blood. Interpreted using the paper, the cell subset or site label stands for: CD45RA+ positively selected. The CDR3 region: CASSQDRSPPQHF. The sequence in DNA is TGCGCCAGCAGCCAAGACAGGTCCCCTCCCCAGCATTTT.